The 7 T cell receptor beta chains in this list originate from one sample, sequenced in a study of T cell responses to AZD1222 COVID-19 vaccine. TCRdb keeps only in-frame clones here, not all; method: immunoSEQ multiplex PCR. Of around 170,000 clones detected, approximately 90% appear once; the ten largest clones hold about 1.4%. The sequences come from peripheral blood, collected on day 0 of AZD1222 vaccination. Source of these receptors: an adult in good health.

V gene TRBV5-6 combines with J gene TRBJ1-2; D ambiguous. The CDR3 spans 10 residues. The V end lost 6 bases, the J end lost 7 bases, and 7 bases lay between the germline ends. The germline V gene encodes CDR1 SGHDT and CDR2 YYEEEE. In DNA form, the CDR3 reads TGTGCCAGCAAGGAGCCTGGCTACACCTTC. Translation gives CASKEPGYTF.

The chain has TRBV11-2 and TRBJ1-1; perhaps TRBD1 as D (6 bases). The CDR3 sequence is 13 residues long. Germline lookup yields CDR1 SGHAT and CDR2 FQNNGV. V was shortened by 3 bases and J by 6 bases, with 11 bases between the two germline ends. As DNA, the CDR3 is TGTGCCAGCAGCTTTCTAGACAGGCCTGAAGCTTTCTTT. Its translation is CASSFLDRPEAFF. Full variable domain (outside the CDR3, taken from reference TRBV11-2 and TRBJ1-1): EAGVAQSPRYKIIEKRQSVAFWCNPISGHATLYWYQQILGQGPKLLIQFQNNGVVDDSQLPKDRFSAERLKGVDSTLKIQPAKLEDSAVYLCASSFLDRPEAFFGQGTRLTVV.

The chain recombines TRBV9 with TRBJ1-1, with 8 positions matching TRBD1. This CDR3 contains 14 residues. Looked up from germline, CDR1 is SGDLS and CDR2 is YYNGEE. With 0 bases clipped from V and 5 bases from J, the junction kept 3 bases outside the gene matches. CDR3 protein: CASSVVQGATEAFF. CDR3 DNA: TGTGCCAGCAGCGTAGTCCAGGGGGCGACTGAAGCTTTCTTT.

This clone was seen once. The rearrangement links TRBV29-1 to TRBJ1-2; D gene ambiguous. Trimming removed 2 bases at V and 5 bases at J, with 15 bases between. The CDR3 loop spans 14 amino acids. Germline assignment: CDR1 SQVTM and CDR2 ANQGSEA. CDR3 sequence reads: CSVEPRHYEYGYTF. The DNA for the CDR3 is TGCAGCGTTGAACCCAGGCATTACGAATATGGCTACACCTTC.

This chain uses TRBV6-5 with TRBJ1-4; D call uncertain. The CDR3 is 16 amino acids. Trimming left V 0 bases short and J 8 bases short, with 16 bases between. Germline CDR1 reads MNHEY; CDR2 reads SVGAGI. The CDR3 DNA reads TGTGCCAGCAGTTACTCAATCGTCTTGACACGGGAAAAACTGTTTTTT. Residues: CASSYSIVLTREKLFF.

The J gene is TRBJ2-7, the V gene TRBV4-1; 8 positions match TRBD2. V lost 0 bases to trimming and J lost 6 bases; unmatched junction nucleotides: 10. Germline lookup yields CDR1 MGHRA and CDR2 YSYEKL. CDR3 length: 16 residues. DNA for the CDR3: TGCGCCAGCAGCCAAGAATGGGGGACTAGAGGGAGCGAGCAGTACTTC. Its protein product is CASSQEWGTRGSEQYF.

This clone appeared once. This chain connects TRBV15 to TRBJ1-6; D not resolved. The CDR3 spans 14 residues. Germline CDR1 LNHNV, CDR2 YYDKDF (reference sequence). Trimming cost V 7 bases and J 10 bases, with 17 bases left between them. Written as DNA, the CDR3 is TGTGCCACCACCCGGGGAGGTCGAGAATCACCCCTCCACTTT. This sequence encodes CATTRGGRESPLHF.